The TCR beta chain under discussion was sequenced for a study of T cells in Graves' hyperthyroidism and ophthalmopathy. At the level of the study: Peripheral blood specimens were obtained at initial diagnosis, prior to any treatment.

As to this clonotype: What it recognizes is unknown.

Overall study findings and caveats: Among clonotypes expanded in thyroid above 0.001, most were also found in blood. Stable hyperthyroidism was told apart from ophthalmopathy by a model built on 13 V-J features.

Amplified regions were TCR beta CDR3 sequences from RNA transcripts. The HTBI primer set served for first-round RT-PCR of the TCR CDR3. TCRdb processed the multiplex PCR reads anew with MiXCR; each CDR3 protein has one entry. The sample lists approximately 600,000 distinct CDR3 sequences, 15% to 20% seen once, with about 3.8% in the top ten. Trimming cost V 0 bases and J 14 bases; bases outside gene matches: 11. This CDR3 contains 15 residues. The germline V gene encodes CDR1 SGDLS and CDR2 YYNGEE. Exclusions: uncontrolled infection, other autoimmune disease, pregnancy, lactation. The clonotype was recovered from a woman aged 25 to 39 with Graves' hyperthyroidism. The rearrangement joins TRBV9 to TRBJ1-6, with 7 nucleotides matching TRBD1. Sequenced sample: blood. CDR3 in amino acids: CASSVEGTAARALHF. As DNA, the CDR3 is TGTGCCAGCAGCGTAGAGGGGACAGCCGCCCGTGCCCTCCACTTT.